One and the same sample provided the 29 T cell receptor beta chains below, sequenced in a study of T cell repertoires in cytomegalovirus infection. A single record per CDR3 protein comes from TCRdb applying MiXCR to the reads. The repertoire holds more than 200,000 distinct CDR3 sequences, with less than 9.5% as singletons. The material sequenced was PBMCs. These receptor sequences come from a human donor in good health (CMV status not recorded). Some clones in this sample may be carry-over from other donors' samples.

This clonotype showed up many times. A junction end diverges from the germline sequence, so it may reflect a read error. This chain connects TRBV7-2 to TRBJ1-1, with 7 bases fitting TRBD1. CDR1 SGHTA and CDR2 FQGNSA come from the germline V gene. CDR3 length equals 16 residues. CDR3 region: CASSYPPPGGGTESFF. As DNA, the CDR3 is TGTGCCAGCAGCTATCCCCCACCAGGGGGAGGGACTGAATCTTTCTTT.

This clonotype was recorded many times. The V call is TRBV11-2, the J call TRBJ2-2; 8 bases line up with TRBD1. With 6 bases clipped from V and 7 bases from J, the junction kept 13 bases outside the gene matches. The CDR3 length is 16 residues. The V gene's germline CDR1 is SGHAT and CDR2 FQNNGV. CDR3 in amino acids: CASRLQGAPQGGELFF. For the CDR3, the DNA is TGTGCCAGCAGGCTCCAGGGGGCGCCCCAAGGCGGGGAGCTGTTTTTT.

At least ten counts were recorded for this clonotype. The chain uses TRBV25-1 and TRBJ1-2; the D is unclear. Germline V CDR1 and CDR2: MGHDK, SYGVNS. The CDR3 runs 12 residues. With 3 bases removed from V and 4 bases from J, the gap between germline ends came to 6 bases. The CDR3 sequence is CASSDHGYGYTF. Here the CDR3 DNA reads TGTGCCAGCAGTGATCACGGCTATGGCTACACCTTC.

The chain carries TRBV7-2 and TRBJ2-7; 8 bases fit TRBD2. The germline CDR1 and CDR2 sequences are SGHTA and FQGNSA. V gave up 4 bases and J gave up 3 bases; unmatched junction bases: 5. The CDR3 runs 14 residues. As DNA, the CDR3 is TGTGCCAGCAGCTCAGTCGGGGGGGTCTACGAGCAGTACTTC. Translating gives CASSSVGGVYEQYF.

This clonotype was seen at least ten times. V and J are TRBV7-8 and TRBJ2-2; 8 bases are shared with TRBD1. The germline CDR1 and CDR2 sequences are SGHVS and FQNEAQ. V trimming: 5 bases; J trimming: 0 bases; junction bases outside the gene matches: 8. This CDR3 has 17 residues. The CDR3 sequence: CASSRGTGAANTGELFF. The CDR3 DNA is TGTGCCAGCAGCAGAGGGACAGGTGCTGCGAACACCGGGGAGCTGTTTTTT. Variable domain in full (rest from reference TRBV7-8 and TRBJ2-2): GAGVSQSPRYKVAKRGQDVALRCDPISGHVSLFWYQQALGQGPEFLTYFQNEAQLDKSGLPSDRFFAERPEGSVSTLKIQRTQQEDSAVYLCASSRGTGAANTGELFFGEGSRLTVL.

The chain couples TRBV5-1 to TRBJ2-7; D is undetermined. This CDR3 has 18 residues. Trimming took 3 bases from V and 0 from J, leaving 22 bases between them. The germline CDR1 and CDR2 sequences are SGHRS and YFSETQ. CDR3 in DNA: TGCGCCAGCAGCTGGGGAACAATAGGACCCTGGAGCTCCTACGAGCAGTACTTC. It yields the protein CASSWGTIGPWSSYEQYF.

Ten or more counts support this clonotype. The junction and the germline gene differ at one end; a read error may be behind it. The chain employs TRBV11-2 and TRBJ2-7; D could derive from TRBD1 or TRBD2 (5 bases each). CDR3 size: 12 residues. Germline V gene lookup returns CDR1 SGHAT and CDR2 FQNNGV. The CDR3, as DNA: TGTGCCAGCAGCTTAGAGGGGACCCTTGGGGTCTTC. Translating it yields CASSLEGTLGVF. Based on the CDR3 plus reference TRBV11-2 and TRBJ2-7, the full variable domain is EAGVAQSPRYKIIEKRQSVAFWCNPISGHATLYWYQQILGQGPKLLIQFQNNGVVDDSQLPKDRFSAERLKGVDSTLKIQPAKLEDSAVYLCASSLEGTLGVFGPGTRLTVT.

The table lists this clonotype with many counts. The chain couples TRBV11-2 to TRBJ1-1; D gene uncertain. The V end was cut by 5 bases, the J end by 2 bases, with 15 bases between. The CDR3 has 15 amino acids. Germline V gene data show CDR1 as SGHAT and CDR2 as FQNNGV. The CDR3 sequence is CASSPGFGSNTEAFF. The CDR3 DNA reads TGTGCCAGCAGCCCCGGCTTTGGGTCCAACACTGAAGCTTTCTTT. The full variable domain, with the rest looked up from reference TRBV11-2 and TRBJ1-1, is EAGVAQSPRYKIIEKRQSVAFWCNPISGHATLYWYQQILGQGPKLLIQFQNNGVVDDSQLPKDRFSAERLKGVDSTLKIQPAKLEDSAVYLCASSPGFGSNTEAFFGQGTRLTVV.

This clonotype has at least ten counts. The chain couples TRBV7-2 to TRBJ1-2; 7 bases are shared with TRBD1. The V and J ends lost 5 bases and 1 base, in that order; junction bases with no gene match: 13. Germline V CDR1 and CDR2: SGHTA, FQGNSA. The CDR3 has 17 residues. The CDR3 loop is CASSPDSGAGGNYGYTF. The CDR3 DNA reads TGTGCCAGCAGCCCGGACTCGGGTGCAGGGGGTAACTATGGCTACACCTTC.

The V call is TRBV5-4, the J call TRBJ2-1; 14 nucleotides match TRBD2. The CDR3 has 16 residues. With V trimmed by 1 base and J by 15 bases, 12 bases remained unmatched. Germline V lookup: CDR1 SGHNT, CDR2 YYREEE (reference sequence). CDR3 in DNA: TGTGCCAGCAGCTTGAAAACCGGGACTAGCGGGAGATATCGGTTCTTC. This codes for CASSLKTGTSGRYRFF.

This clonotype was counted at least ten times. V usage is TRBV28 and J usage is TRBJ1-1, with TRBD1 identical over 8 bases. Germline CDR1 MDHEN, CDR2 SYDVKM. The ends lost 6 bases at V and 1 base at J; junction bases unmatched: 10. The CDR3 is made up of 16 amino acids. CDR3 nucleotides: TGTGCCAGCAGCCCACGGCAGGGGGCAGGGAACACTGAAGCTTTCTTT. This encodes CASSPRQGAGNTEAFF.

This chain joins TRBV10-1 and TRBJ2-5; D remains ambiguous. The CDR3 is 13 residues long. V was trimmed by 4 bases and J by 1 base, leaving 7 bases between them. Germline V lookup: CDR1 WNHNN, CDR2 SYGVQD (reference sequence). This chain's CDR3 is CASSGQIQETQYF. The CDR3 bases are TGCGCCAGCAGTGGCCAGATCCAAGAGACCCAGTACTTC.

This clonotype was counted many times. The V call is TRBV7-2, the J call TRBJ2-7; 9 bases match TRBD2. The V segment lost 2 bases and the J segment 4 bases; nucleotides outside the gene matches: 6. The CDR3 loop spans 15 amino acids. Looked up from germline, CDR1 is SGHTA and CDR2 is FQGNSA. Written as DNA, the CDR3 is TGTGCCAGCAGCTTATCAGCGGGGGGCCGATACGAGCAGTACTTC. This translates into CASSLSAGGRYEQYF. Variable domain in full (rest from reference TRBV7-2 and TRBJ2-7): GAGVSQSPSNKVTEKGKDVELRCDPISGHTALYWYRQSLGQGLEFLIYFQGNSAPDKSGLPSDRFSAERTGGSVSTLTIQRTQQEDSAVYLCASSLSAGGRYEQYFGPGTRLTVT.

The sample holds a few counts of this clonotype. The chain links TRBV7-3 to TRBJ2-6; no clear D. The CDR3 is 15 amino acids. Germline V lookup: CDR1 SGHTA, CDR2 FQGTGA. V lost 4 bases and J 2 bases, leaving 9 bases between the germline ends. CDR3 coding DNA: TGTGCCAGCAGCTCAGCTGGGACTGGGGCCAACGTCCTGACTTTC. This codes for CASSSAGTGANVLTF.

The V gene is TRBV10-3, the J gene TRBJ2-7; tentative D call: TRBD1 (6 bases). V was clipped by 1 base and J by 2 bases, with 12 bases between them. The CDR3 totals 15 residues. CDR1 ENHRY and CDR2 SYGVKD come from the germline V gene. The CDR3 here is CAISELQGRAYEQYF. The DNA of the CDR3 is TGTGCCATCAGTGAGTTGCAGGGGCGCGCCTACGAGCAGTACTTC.

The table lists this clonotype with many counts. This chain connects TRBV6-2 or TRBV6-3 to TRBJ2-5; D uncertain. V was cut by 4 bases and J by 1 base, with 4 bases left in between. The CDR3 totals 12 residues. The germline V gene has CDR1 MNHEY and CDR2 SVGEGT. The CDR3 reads CASSWFQETQYF. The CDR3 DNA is TGTGCCAGCAGTTGGTTCCAAGAGACCCAGTACTTC.

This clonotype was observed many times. This CDR3 reads CASSYSPTGLNTEAFF. The CDR3 nucleotides are TGTGCCAGCAGTTACTCCCCGACAGGACTGAACACTGAAGCTTTCTTT. The chain combines TRBV6-2 or TRBV6-3 with TRBJ1-1; a weak D match, TRBD1 (6 bases). This CDR3 is built from 16 residues. The germline V gene has CDR1 MNHEY and CDR2 SVGEGT. V was shortened by 0 bases and J by 0 bases, with 11 bases between the two germline ends.

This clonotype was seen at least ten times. Here the CDR3 reads CASSYSKGASTDTQYF. In DNA form, the CDR3 reads TGTGCCAGCAGTTACTCGAAGGGGGCGAGCACAGATACGCAGTATTTT. The rearrangement joins TRBV6-5 to TRBJ2-3, with TRBD1 matching 7 bases. CDR1 and CDR2 from the germline V gene are MNHEY and SVGAGI. After removal of 0 bases from V and 0 bases from J, the junction contained 3 bases not matched to a gene. The CDR3 has 16 amino acids.

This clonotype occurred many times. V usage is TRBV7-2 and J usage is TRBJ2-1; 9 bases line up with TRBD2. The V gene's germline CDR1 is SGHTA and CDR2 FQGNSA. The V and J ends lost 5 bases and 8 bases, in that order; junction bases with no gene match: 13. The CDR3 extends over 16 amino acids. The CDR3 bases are TGTGCCAGCAGCCCGGGGGGCGGGGGGGCCTGGTATGAGCAGTTCTTC. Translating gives CASSPGGGGAWYEQFF.

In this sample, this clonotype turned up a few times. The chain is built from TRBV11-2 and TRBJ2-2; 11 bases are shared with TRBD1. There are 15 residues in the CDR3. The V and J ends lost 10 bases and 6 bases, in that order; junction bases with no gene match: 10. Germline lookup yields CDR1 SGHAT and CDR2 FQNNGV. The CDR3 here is CATKSQGQGAGELFF. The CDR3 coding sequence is TGTGCCACCAAATCGCAGGGACAGGGGGCCGGGGAGCTGTTTTTT.

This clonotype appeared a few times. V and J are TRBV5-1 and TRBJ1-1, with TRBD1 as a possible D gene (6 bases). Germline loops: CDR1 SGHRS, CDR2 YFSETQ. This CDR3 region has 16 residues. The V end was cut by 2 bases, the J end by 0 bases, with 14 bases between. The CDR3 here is CASSLAGTHLNTEAFF. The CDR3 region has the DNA TGCGCCAGCAGCTTAGCCGGGACACACTTGAACACTGAAGCTTTCTTT.

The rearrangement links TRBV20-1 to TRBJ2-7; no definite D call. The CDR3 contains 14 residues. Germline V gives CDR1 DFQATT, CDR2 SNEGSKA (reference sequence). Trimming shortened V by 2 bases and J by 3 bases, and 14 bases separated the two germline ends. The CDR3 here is CSARSPLLSYEQYF. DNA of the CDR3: TGCAGTGCTAGAAGCCCCCTCCTTAGCTACGAGCAGTACTTC.

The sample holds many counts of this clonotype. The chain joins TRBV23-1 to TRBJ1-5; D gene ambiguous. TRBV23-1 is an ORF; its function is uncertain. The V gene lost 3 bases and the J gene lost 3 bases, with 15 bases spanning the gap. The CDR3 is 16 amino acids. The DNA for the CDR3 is TGCGCCAGCAGTCAGTTGTACCGGGGAATCAATCAGCCCCAGCATTTT. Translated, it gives CASSQLYRGINQPQHF.

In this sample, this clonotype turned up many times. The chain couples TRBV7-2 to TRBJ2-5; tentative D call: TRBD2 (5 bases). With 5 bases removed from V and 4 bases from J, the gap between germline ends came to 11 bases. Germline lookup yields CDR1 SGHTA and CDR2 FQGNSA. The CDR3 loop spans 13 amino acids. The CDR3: CASSPGIRETQYF. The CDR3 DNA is TGTGCCAGCAGCCCCGGGATTAGAGAGACCCAGTACTTC. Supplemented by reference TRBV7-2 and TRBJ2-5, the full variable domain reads GAGVSQSPSNKVTEKGKDVELRCDPISGHTALYWYRQSLGQGLEFLIYFQGNSAPDKSGLPSDRFSAERTGGSVSTLTIQRTQQEDSAVYLCASSPGIRETQYFGPGTRLLVL.

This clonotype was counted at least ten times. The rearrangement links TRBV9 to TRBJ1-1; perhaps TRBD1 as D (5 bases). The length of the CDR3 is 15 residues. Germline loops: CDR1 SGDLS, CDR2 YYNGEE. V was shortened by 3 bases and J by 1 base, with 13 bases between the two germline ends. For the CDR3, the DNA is TGTGCCAGCAGCGCCTTACAGGACCAGAACACTGAAGCTTTCTTT. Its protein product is CASSALQDQNTEAFF. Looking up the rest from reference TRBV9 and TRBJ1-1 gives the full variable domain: DSGVTQTPKHLITATGQRVTLRCSPRSGDLSVYWYQQSLDQGLQFLIQYYNGEERAKGNILERFSAQQFPDLHSELNLSSLELGDSALYFCASSALQDQNTEAFFGQGTRLTVV.

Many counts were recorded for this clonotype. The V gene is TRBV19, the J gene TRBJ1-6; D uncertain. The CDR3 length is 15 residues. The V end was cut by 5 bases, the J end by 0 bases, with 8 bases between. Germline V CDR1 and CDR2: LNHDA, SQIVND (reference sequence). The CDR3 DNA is TGTGCCAGTAGTGAGAAAAGCTCCTATAATTCACCCCTCCACTTT. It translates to CASSEKSSYNSPLHF.

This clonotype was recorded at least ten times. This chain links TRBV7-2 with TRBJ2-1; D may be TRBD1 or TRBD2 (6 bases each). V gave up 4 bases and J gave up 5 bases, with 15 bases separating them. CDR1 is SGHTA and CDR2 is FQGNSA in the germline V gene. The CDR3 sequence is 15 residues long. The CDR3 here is CASSSSRGVNNEQFF. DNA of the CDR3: TGTGCCAGCAGCTCGTCAAGGGGGGTAAACAATGAGCAGTTCTTC.

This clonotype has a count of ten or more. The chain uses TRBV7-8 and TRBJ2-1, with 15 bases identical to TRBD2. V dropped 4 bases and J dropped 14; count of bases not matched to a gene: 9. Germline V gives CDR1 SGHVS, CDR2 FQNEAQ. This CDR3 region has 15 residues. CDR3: CASSSPGLAGGTEFF. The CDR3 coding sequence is TGTGCCAGCAGCTCCCCGGGACTAGCGGGAGGAACGGAGTTCTTC.

The CDR3 reads CASSPRALSYNSPLHF. The CDR3 DNA reads as TGTGCCAGCAGCCCAAGGGCTTTGAGCTATAATTCACCCCTCCACTTT. This sequence joins TRBV7-9 and TRBJ1-6, with D unclear. From germline, CDR1 is SEHNR and CDR2 FQNEAQ (reference sequence). The CDR3 is 16 residues long. The V end lost 5 bases, the J end lost 3 bases, and 14 bases lay between the germline ends.